Listed here are 22 T cell receptor beta chains from one sample, sequenced in a study of blood T cells in healthy people across ages. A J-beta primer mix and a sample-barcoded 5' primer were used in a second PCR of about 7 to 12 cycles. TCRdb independently ran MiXCR on the 5' RACE reads; one entry per CDR3 protein. The data hold over 450,000 distinct CDR3 sequences, with less than 25% observed a single time. This sample also appeared in a second study, on T cells of mothers and their children.

Sequenced input: blood. These TCRs come from a boy under 18 in good health.

This clonotype was seen only a few times. The J gene is TRBJ2-1, the V gene TRBV6-1, with unresolved D. Germline loops: CDR1 MNHNS, CDR2 SASEGT. This CDR3 contains 16 residues. The V end was cut by 8 bases, the J end by 3 bases, with 20 bases between. The CDR3 DNA is TGTGCCAGCGATGGATGGAATGGAGTGTTCTACAATGAGCAGTTCTTC. Protein sequence: CASDGWNGVFYNEQFF.

The rearrangement links TRBV10-3 to TRBJ2-5; 7 bases map to TRBD1. Germline V gives CDR1 ENHRY, CDR2 SYGVKD. The CDR3 length is 14 residues. V was clipped by 8 bases and J by 0 bases; unmatched bases: 6. The CDR3 DNA reads TGTGCCATCGCCTTAGGGACAGACCAAGAGACCCAGTACTTC. This encodes CAIALGTDQETQYF.

This clonotype was found a few times. The chain combines TRBV7-2 with TRBJ2-5; D possibly matches TRBD1 or TRBD2 (5 bases each). The CDR3 has 16 residues. Germline assignment: CDR1 SGHTA and CDR2 FQGNSA. Trimming took 0 bases from V and 2 from J, leaving 13 bases between them. For the CDR3, the DNA is TGTGCCAGCAGCTTAGCGCTCGGGACGGGACAAGAGACCCAGTACTTC. Translated, it gives CASSLALGTGQETQYF.

This clonotype was observed a handful of times. This chain uses TRBV7-3 with TRBJ2-1; 9 bases are shared with TRBD2. CDR3 length: 20 amino acids. Germline values: CDR1 SGHTA, CDR2 FQGTGA. The ends lost 4 bases at V and 0 bases at J; junction bases unmatched: 16. The CDR3 is CASSSWVGQRGDSSYNEQFF. The DNA of the CDR3 is TGTGCCAGCAGCTCCTGGGTCGGTCAGCGGGGGGACAGCTCCTACAATGAGCAGTTCTTC. The full variable domain, its missing parts supplied by reference TRBV7-3 and TRBJ2-1, is GAGVSQTPSNKVTEKGKYVELRCDPISGHTALYWYRQSLGQGPEFLIYFQGTGAADDSGLPNDRFFAVRPEGSVSTLKIQRTERGDSAVYLCASSSWVGQRGDSSYNEQFFGPGTRLTVL.

CDR3 loop: CASSLERGRPDTQYF. The CDR3, as DNA: TGCGCCAGCAGCTTGGAAAGGGGGCGGCCAGATACGCAGTATTTT. This chain uses TRBV5-1 with TRBJ2-3, with 7 bases matching TRBD1. The germline gives CDR1 SGHRS, CDR2 YFSETQ. The length of the CDR3 is 15 residues. V dropped 0 bases and J dropped 4; count of bases not matched to a gene: 5.

The V call is TRBV28, the J call TRBJ2-2, with D perhaps TRBD1 (6 bases). The CDR3 contains 15 residues. The germline V gene has CDR1 MDHEN and CDR2 SYDVKM. V lost 5 bases, J lost 7 bases, and 17 bases lay in between. As DNA, the CDR3 is TGTGCCAGCAGTCCATATGCACAGGGCATCGGGGAGCTGTTTTTT. This sequence encodes CASSPYAQGIGELFF.

The chain uses TRBV29-1 and TRBJ1-2, with no clear D. This CDR3 is built from 11 residues. V was pared by 6 bases and J by 1 base, with 6 bases between. Germline assignment: CDR1 SQVTM and CDR2 ANQGSEA. CDR3 protein: CSVSLNYGYTF. Here the CDR3 DNA reads TGCAGCGTCAGCCTTAACTATGGCTACACCTTC.

The V gene is TRBV9, the J gene TRBJ1-2; 7 nucleotides match TRBD1. The CDR3 contains 15 residues. V was pared by 3 bases and J by 8 bases, with 13 bases of the junction left unmatched. Germline lookup yields CDR1 SGDLS and CDR2 YYNGEE. The CDR3 bases are TGTGCCAGCAGCGAATCGCCCGTGACAGGGTTAGGCTACACCTTC. Translated, it gives CASSESPVTGLGYTF.

This clonotype was found a few times. V usage is TRBV5-1 and J usage is TRBJ1-1; D remains ambiguous. V gave up 4 bases and J gave up 4 bases, with 5 bases separating them. This CDR3 spans 11 amino acids. Germline assignment: CDR1 SGHRS and CDR2 YFSETQ. In nucleotides, the CDR3 is TGCGCCAGCAGCGAGGGCACTGAAGCTTTCTTT. This encodes CASSEGTEAFF.

This chain links TRBV6-2 or TRBV6-3 with TRBJ2-5; D remains unclear. The DNA end is a closer match to TRBJ2-7, so the J assignment may be wrong. The germline V gene encodes CDR1 MNHEY and CDR2 SVGEGT. CDR3 length equals 14 residues. CDR3 DNA sequence: TGTGCCAGCAGCCGTCCTGGAAAGTTCTACGAGCAGTACTTC. It translates to CASSRPGKFYEQYF.

V and J are TRBV10-3 and TRBJ1-1; D is possibly TRBD1 (5 bases). Germline CDR1 and CDR2: ENHRY and SYGVKD. The CDR3 totals 14 residues. Between the trimmed V and J ends, which lost 2 bases and 8 bases, there was a span of 15 bases. The CDR3 here is CAISEPGRGGEAFF. In DNA, the CDR3 is TGTGCCATCAGTGAGCCCGGGAGGGGAGGGGAAGCTTTCTTT.

This CDR3 is CASSIDQRGDEQFF. The CDR3 region has the DNA TGTGCCAGCAGCATAGATCAGAGGGGCGATGAGCAGTTCTTC. The rearrangement uses TRBV7-2 and TRBJ2-5; the D call may be TRBD1 or TRBD2 (5 bases each). The last part of the DNA fits TRBJ2-1 better; the J call may be wrong. The CDR3 spans 14 residues. From germline, CDR1 is SGHTA and CDR2 FQGNSA.

The chain is built from TRBV5-1 and TRBJ2-3; unclear D gene. The CDR3 totals 15 residues. V was clipped by 3 bases and J by 2 bases, with 13 bases between them. Germline CDR1 and CDR2: SGHRS and YFSETQ. The CDR3 reads CASSSTRASTDTQYF. In DNA form, the CDR3 reads TGCGCCAGCAGCTCAACTCGGGCCTCCACAGATACGCAGTATTTT.

The chain uses TRBV20-1 and TRBJ1-6, with 7 bases that match TRBD1. Germline values: CDR1 DFQATT, CDR2 SNEGSKA (reference sequence). The CDR3 loop spans 13 amino acids. The trim removed 6 bases at V and 7 bases at J, leaving 6 bases unmatched. The CDR3 nucleotides read TGCAGTGCCACCGGGACAGAAAATTCACCCCTCCACTTT. Protein sequence: CSATGTENSPLHF.

The chain has TRBV20-1 and TRBJ2-7; D may be TRBD2 (6 bases). Trimming stripped 5 bases from V and 5 bases from J, with 13 bases between. CDR1 is DFQATT and CDR2 is SNEGSKA in the germline V gene (reference sequence). The CDR3 extends over 12 amino acids. CDR3 sequence (DNA): TGCAGTGCTCGACCGGGACTCAACGAGCAGTACTTC. Translated, it gives CSARPGLNEQYF.

This clonotype occurred a few times. The CDR3 DNA follows: TGTGCCAGCAGCGACTCTGAACGGGGCTTTAAAAATCAGCCCCAGCATTTT. Amino acids: CASSDSERGFKNQPQHF. The chain uses TRBV28 and TRBJ1-5, with D perhaps TRBD1 (5 bases). Germline-derived CDR1 and CDR2 are MDHEN and SYDVKM. This CDR3 spans 17 amino acids. The V end was cut by 6 bases, the J end by 4 bases, with 22 bases between.

The chain uses TRBV7-8 and TRBJ2-3; 11 bases are shared with TRBD2. V was clipped by 4 bases and J by 5 bases; unmatched bases: 8. The CDR3 sequence is 16 residues long. Germline V gene sequence: CDR1 SGHVS, CDR2 FQNEAQ. This CDR3 reads CASSYTSGGPRDTQYF. CDR3 nucleotides: TGTGCCAGCAGCTATACTAGCGGGGGCCCTAGAGATACGCAGTATTTT.

This clonotype has a handful of counts. This chain connects TRBV14 to TRBJ2-5; D call uncertain. The J call may be incorrect, as the DNA end agrees better with TRBJ2-7. Germline V gene lookup returns CDR1 SGHDN and CDR2 FVKESK. The length of the CDR3 is 13 residues. CDR3 region: CASSLLDSYEQYF. The CDR3 nucleotides are TGTGCCAGCAGCCTTCTAGATTCCTACGAGCAGTACTTC.

This sequence joins TRBV29-1 and TRBJ1-1; D remains ambiguous. The CDR3 is made up of 12 amino acids. V lost 5 bases and J lost 1, with 8 bases in between. Germline V gene lookup returns CDR1 SQVTM and CDR2 ANQGSEA. The CDR3 nucleotides read TGCAGCGTTAACACTGGGAACACTGAAGCTTTCTTT. Translated: CSVNTGNTEAFF.

The gene calls are TRBV6-6 and TRBJ1-1; weak D call: TRBD1 (6 bases). The V end lost 5 bases, the J end lost 1 base, and 14 bases lay between the germline ends. The CDR3 is 15 residues long. Germline CDR1 and CDR2: MNHNY and SVGAGI (reference sequence). CDR3 loop: CASSTRDNSNTEAFF. In nucleotides, the CDR3 is TGTGCCAGCAGTACCCGGGACAACTCGAACACTGAAGCTTTCTTT.

The chain combines TRBV10-3 with TRBJ1-1, with D perhaps matching TRBD1 (6 bases). Germline V CDR1 and CDR2: ENHRY, SYGVKD. CDR3 size: 12 residues. The germline V and J ends were trimmed by 6 bases and 5 bases, with 10 bases remaining between them. The CDR3 spells CAISRGGTEAFF. As DNA, the CDR3 is TGTGCCATCAGCAGGGGAGGGACTGAAGCTTTCTTT.

The V and J genes are TRBV14 and TRBJ1-1; D is unclear. The CDR3 totals 14 residues. V shed 0 bases and J shed 8 bases, with 13 bases lying between them. The germline V gene has CDR1 SGHDN and CDR2 FVKESK. The CDR3 protein is CASSQEPGRTEAFF. CDR3 DNA sequence: TGTGCCAGCAGCCAAGAGCCCGGTCGGACCGAAGCTTTCTTT.